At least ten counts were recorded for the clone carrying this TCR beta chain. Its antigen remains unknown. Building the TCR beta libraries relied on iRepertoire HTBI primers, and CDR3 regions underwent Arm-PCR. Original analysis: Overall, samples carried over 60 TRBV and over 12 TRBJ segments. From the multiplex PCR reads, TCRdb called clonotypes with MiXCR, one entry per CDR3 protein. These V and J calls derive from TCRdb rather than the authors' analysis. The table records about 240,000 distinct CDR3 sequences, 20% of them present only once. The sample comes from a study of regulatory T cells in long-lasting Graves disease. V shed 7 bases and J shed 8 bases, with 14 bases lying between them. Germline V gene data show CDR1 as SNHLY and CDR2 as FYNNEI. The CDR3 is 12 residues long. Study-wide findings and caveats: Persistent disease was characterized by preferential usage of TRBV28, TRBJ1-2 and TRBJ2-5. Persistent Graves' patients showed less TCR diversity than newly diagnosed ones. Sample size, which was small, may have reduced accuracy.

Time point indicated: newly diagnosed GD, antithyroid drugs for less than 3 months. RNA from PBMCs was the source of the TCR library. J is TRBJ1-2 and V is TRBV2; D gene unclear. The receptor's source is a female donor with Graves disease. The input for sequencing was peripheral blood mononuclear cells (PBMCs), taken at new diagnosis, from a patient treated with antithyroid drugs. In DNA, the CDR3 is TGTGCCAGCATAAGGGTGCGTGGGGGCTACACCTTC. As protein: CASIRVRGGYTF.